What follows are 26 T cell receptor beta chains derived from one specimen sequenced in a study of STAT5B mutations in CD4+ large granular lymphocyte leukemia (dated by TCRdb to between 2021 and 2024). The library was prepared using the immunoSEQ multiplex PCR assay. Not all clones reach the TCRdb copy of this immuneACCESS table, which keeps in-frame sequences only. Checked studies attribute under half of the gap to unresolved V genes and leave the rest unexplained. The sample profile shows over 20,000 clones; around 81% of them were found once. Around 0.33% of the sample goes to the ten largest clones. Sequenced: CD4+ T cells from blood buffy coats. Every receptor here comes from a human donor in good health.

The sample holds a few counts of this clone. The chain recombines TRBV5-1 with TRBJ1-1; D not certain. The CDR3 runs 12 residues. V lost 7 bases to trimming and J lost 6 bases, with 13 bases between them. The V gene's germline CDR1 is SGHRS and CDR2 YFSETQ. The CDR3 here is CASSLGGPEAFF. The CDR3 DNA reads TGCGCCAGCTCCTTGGGAGGACCTGAAGCTTTCTTT.

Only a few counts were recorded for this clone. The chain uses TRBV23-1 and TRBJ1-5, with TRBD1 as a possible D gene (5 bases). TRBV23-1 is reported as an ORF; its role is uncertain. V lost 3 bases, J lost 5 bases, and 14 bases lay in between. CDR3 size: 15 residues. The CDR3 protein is CASSQGRQPYQPQHF. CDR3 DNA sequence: TGCGCCAGCAGTCAGGGAAGACAGCCCTATCAGCCCCAGCATTTT.

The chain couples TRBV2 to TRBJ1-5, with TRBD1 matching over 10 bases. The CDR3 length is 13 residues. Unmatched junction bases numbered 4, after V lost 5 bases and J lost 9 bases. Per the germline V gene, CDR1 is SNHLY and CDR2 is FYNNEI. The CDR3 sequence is CASSRDRGWPQHF. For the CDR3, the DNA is TGTGCCAGCAGTCGGGACAGGGGCTGGCCCCAGCATTTT. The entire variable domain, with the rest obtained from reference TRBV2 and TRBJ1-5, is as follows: EPEVTQTPSHQVTQMGQEVILRCVPISNHLYFYWYRQILGQKVEFLVSFYNNEISEKSEIFDDQFSVERPDGSNFTLKIRSTKLEDSAMYFCASSRDRGWPQHFGDGTRLSIL.

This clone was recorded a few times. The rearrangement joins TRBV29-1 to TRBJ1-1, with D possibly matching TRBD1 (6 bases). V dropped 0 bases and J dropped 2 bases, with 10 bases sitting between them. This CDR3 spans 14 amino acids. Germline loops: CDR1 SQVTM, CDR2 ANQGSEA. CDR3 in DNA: TGCAGCGTTGAAGATCTGACAGGAAACACTGAAGCTTTCTTT. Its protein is CSVEDLTGNTEAFF.

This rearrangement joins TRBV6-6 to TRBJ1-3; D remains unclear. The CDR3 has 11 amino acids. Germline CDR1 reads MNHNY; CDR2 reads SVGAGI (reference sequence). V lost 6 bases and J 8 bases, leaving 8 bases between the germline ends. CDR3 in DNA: TGTGCCAGCAGCCCACGGTACACCATATATTTT. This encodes CASSPRYTIYF.

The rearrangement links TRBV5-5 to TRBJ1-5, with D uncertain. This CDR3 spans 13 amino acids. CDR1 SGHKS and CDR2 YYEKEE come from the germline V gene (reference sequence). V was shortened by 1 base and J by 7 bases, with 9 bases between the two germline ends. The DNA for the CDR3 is TGTGCCAGCAGCTTGTCAGCGTTCCAGCCCCAGCATTTT. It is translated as CASSLSAFQPQHF. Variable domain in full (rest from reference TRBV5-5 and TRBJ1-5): DAGVTQSPTHLIKTRGQQVTLRCSPISGHKSVSWYQQVLGQGPQFIFQYYEKEERGRGNFPDRFSARQFPNYSSELNVNALLLGDSALYLCASSLSAFQPQHFGDGTRLSIL.

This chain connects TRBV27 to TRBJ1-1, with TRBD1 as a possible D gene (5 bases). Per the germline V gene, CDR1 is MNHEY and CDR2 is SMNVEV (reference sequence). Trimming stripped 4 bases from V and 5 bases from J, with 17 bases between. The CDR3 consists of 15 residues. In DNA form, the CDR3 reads TGTGCCAGCAGTTCCATGGGGGAGCGTTGGACTGAAGCTTTCTTT. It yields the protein CASSSMGERWTEAFF.

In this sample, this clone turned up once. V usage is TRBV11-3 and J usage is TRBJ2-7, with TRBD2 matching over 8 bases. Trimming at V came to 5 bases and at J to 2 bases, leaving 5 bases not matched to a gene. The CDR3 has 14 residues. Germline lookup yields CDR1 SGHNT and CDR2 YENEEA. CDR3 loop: CASSRGLATYEQYF. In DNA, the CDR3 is TGTGCCAGCAGCCGAGGACTAGCAACCTACGAGCAGTACTTC.

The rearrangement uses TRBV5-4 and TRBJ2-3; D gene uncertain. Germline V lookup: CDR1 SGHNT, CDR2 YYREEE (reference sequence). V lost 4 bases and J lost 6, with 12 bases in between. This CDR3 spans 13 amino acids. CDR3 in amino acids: CASSGGLRDTQYF. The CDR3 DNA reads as TGTGCCAGCAGCGGTGGGCTAAGGGATACGCAGTATTTT.

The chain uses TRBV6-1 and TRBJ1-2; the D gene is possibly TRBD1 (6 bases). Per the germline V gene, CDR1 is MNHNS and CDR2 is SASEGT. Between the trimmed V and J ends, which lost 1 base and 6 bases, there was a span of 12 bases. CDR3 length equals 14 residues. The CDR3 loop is CASSEGAGVHGYTF. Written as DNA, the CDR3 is TGTGCCAGCAGTGAAGGGGCAGGGGTGCATGGCTACACCTTC.

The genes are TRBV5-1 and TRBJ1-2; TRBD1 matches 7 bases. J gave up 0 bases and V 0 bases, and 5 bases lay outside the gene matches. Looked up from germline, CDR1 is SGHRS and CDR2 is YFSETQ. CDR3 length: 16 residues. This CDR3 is CASSLGQGRSNYGYTF. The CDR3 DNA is TGCGCCAGCAGCTTGGGACAGGGAAGATCTAACTATGGCTACACCTTC.

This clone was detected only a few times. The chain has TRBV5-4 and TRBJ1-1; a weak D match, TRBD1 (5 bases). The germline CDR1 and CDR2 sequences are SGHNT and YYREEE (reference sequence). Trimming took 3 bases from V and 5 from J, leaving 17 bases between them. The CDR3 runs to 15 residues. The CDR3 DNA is TGTGCCAGCAGCTGGACCTCGGGGGTAGGGACTGAAGCTTTCTTT. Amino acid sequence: CASSWTSGVGTEAFF.

The CDR3 sequence is CASSVEGLAGTDTQYF. The CDR3 nucleotides read TGTGCCAGCAGCGTAGAGGGACTAGCGGGCACAGATACGCAGTATTTT. V and J are TRBV9 and TRBJ2-3, with 11 bases matching TRBD2. V was pared by 0 bases and J by 1 base, with 1 base of the junction left unmatched. CDR1 and CDR2 from the germline V gene are SGDLS and YYNGEE. The CDR3 covers 16 residues.

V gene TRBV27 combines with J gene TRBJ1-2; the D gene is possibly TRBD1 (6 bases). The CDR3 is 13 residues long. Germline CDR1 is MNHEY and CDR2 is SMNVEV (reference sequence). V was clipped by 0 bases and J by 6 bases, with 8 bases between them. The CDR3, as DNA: TGTGCCAGCAGTTTATCGGGGGACAATGGCTACACCTTC. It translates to CASSLSGDNGYTF.

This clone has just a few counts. This CDR3 is CASSPGGGARNQPQHF. CDR3 nucleotide sequence: TGTGCCAGTAGCCCCGGAGGGGGGGCCCGCAATCAGCCCCAGCATTTT. This chain links TRBV19 with TRBJ1-5; tentatively, D is TRBD1 (6 bases). The CDR3 has 16 amino acids. Germline V gene lookup returns CDR1 LNHDA and CDR2 SQIVND (reference sequence). The V gene lost 6 bases and the J gene lost 2 bases, with 17 bases spanning the gap.

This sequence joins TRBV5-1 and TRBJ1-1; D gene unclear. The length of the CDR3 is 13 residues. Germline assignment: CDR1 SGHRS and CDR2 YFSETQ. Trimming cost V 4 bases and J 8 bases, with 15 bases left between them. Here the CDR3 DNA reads TGCGCCAGCAGCCCTGTCGGCAGACCCGAAGCTTTCTTT. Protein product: CASSPVGRPEAFF.

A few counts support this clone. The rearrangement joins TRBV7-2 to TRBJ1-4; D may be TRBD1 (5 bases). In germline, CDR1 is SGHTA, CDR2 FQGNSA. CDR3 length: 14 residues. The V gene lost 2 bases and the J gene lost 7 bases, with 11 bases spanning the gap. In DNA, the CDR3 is TGTGCCAGCAGCTTAAACGGGGGACGTGAAAAACTGTTTTTT. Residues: CASSLNGGREKLFF.

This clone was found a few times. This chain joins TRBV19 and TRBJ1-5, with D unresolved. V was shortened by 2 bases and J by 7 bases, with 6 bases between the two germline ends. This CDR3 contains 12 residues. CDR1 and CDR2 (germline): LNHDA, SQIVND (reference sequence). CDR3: CASSIIGQPQHF. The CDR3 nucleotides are TGTGCCAGTAGTATAATCGGCCAGCCCCAGCATTTT.

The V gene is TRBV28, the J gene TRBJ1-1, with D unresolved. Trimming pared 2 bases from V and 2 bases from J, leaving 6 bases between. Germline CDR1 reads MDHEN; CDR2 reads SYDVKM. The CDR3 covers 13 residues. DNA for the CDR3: TGTGCCAGCAGTTTAGTAATCAACACTGAAGCTTTCTTT. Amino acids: CASSLVINTEAFF. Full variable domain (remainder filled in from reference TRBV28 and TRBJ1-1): DVKVTQSSRYLVKRTGEKVFLECVQDMDHENMFWYRQDPGLGLRLIYFSYDVKMKEKGDIPEGYSVSREKKERFSLILESASTNQTSMYLCASSLVINTEAFFGQGTRLTVV.

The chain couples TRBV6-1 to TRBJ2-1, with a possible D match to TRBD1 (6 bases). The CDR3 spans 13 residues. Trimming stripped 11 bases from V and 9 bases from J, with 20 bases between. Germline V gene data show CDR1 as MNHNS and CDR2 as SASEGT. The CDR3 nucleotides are TGTGCCTGCCTCCTGCAGGGGTCATCTGAGCAGTTCTTC. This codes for CACLLQGSSEQFF.

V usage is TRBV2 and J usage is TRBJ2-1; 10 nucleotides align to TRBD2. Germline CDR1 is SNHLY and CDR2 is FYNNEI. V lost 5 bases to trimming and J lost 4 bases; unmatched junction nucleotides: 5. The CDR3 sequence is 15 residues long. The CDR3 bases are TGTGCCAGCAGTCAACTAGCGGGATCATACAATGAGCAGTTCTTC. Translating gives CASSQLAGSYNEQFF.

Written as DNA, the CDR3 is TGTGCCAGCAGCTTGGGACTAGCGGGAGGGAGGGATACGCAGTATTTT. This sequence encodes CASSLGLAGGRDTQYF. The chain has TRBV5-6 and TRBJ2-3; 14 bases map to TRBD2. The germline gives CDR1 SGHDT, CDR2 YYEEEE. The CDR3 is made up of 16 amino acids. With 0 bases clipped from V and 6 bases from J, the junction kept 3 bases outside the gene matches.

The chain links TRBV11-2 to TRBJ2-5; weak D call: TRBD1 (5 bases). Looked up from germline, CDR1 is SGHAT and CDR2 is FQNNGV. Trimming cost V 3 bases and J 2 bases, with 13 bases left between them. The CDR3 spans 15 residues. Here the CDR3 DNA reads TGTGCCAGCAGCTTTTCGGACACACTACAAGAGACCCAGTACTTC. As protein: CASSFSDTLQETQYF.

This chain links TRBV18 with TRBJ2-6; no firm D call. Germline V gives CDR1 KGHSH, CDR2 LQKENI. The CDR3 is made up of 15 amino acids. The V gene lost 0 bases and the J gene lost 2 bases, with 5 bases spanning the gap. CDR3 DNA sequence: TGTGCCAGCTCACCACCGTCTGCTGGGGCCAACGTCCTGACTTTC. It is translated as CASSPPSAGANVLTF.

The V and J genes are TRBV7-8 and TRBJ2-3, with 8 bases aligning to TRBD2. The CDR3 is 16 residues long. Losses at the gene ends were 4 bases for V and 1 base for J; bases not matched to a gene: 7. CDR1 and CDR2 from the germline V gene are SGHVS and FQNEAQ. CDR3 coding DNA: TGTGCCAGCAGCTCGCCAGCGGGAGCAGGCACAGATACGCAGTATTTT. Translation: CASSSPAGAGTDTQYF.

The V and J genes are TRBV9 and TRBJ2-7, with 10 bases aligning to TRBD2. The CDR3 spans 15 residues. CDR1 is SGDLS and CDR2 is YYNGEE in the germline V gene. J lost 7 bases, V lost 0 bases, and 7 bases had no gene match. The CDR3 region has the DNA TGTGCCAGCAGCGTAGGAGGACTAGCGGACGGAGAGCAGTACTTC. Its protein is CASSVGGLADGEQYF.